The source of this T cell receptor beta chain is a study of early T cells in non-severe SARS-CoV-2 infection. Study-level information: Sequencing of unsorted whole blood was done on bulk RNA, leaving chains unpaired.

The table lists this clonotype with many counts. Tagging with unique molecular identifiers was applied to individual cDNA molecules. One entry per CDR3 protein, called by TCRdb with MiXCR from the 5' RACE reads. This table holds some 18,000 distinct CDR3 sequences, around 5.9% found once. Material: whole blood. This TCR came from an adult who was a healthcare worker with PCR-confirmed SARS-CoV-2 infection or an uninfected control (not recorded which).

The CDR3: CASSGKANYGYTF. The CDR3 nucleotides are TGTGCCAGCAGTGGAAAAGCTAACTATGGCTACACCTTC. The rearrangement joins TRBV25-1 to TRBJ1-2; D is unclear. From germline, CDR1 is MGHDK and CDR2 SYGVNS. This CDR3 comprises 13 residues. The V gene lost 4 bases and the J gene lost 0 bases, with 6 bases spanning the gap.